What follows describes a single T cell receptor (beta chain). Its antigen is unidentified. CDR1 SGHKS and CDR2 YYEKEE come from the germline V gene (reference sequence). This CDR3 comprises 14 residues. V gave up 7 bases and J gave up 5 bases, with 19 bases separating them. Time point defined: cycle 4 day 1 (C4D1), after 5 to 7 weeks of nivolumab. Every patient had relapsed following autologous stem cell transplantation, and cohorts differed in brentuximab vedotin exposure. Out of thawed PBMCs, magnetic negative selection purified CD4+ T cells. Produced via immunoSEQ multiplex PCR; TCRdb's table is partial and in-frame only. The sample includes tens of thousands of clones, 72% seen only once; the top ten take around 1.2%. This record comes from a study of PD-1 blockade in classical Hodgkin lymphoma. Study results and caveats: What drove the repertoire differences, possibly disease activity or prior therapy, has not been defined.

The sequence was collected from a human donor with classical Hodgkin lymphoma. V is TRBV5-5 and J is TRBJ2-7, with D maybe TRBD1 (5 bases). The sample in question was CD4+ T cells from blood, obtained before the fourth cycle of nivolumab. The CDR3 coding sequence is TGTGCCAGCGCTGAGACAGCCCTACCCCACGAGCAGTACTTC. It specifies CASAETALPHEQYF.